This paragraph reports one TCR beta chain. Its antigen is currently unknown. Time point described: cycle 4 day 1 (C4D1), after 6 weeks of nivolumab. Every patient was affected by relapse after autologous stem cell transplantation, while exposure to brentuximab vedotin was not uniform. CD4+ T cells were purified from thawed PBMCs by negative selection. This record belongs to a study of PD-1 blockade in classical Hodgkin lymphoma. For the study at large: Every 2 weeks, patients got 3 mg/kg intravenous nivolumab.

V lost 5 bases, J lost 0 bases, and 8 bases lay in between. CDR3 length: 13 amino acids. CDR1 is SGHRS, CDR2 YFSETQ, per germline. Produced via immunoSEQ multiplex PCR; TCRdb's table is partial and in-frame only. Of 13,000 or so clones listed, roughly 83% were seen once; the top ten hold 0.93%. General study points: Patients with an early start, nivolumab under 1 year after ASCT, were excluded. By C4D1, diversity of CD4+ TCRs had risen significantly, whereas that of CD8+ TCRs had not.

The rearrangement uses TRBV5-1 and TRBJ1-1; D gene unclear. This clonotype was sampled from a human donor with classical Hodgkin lymphoma. Here the sequenced sample was CD4+ T cells from blood, taken before the fourth cycle of nivolumab. CDR3 amino acids: CASREQMNTEAFF. Here the CDR3 DNA reads TGCGCCAGCAGAGAACAGATGAACACTGAAGCTTTCTTT.